The 13 T cell receptor beta chains listed next were all sequenced from one sample in a study of T cell therapy after organ transplantation. Profiling relied on immunoSEQ multiplex PCR, and the TCRdb table lists in-frame clones only, not all of them. Seen here are roughly 1,800 clones, roughly 91% observed once, and the top ten hold around 45%. The time point here: 20-29 weeks after completion of therapy. No antigen has been assigned to these receptors. Source: CD8+ T cells from blood, taken after autologous CMV-specific T cell therapy. The source is a human patient who had received a solid organ transplant and had CMV disease. Part of the T cell pool may stem from the graft donor.

This clone was counted once. The gene calls are TRBV7-9 and TRBJ2-1; D is unclear. The CDR3 length is 11 residues. Germline CDR1 and CDR2: SEHNR and FQNEAQ (reference sequence). V shed 3 bases and J shed 8 bases, with 5 bases lying between them. The DNA of the CDR3 is TGTGCCAGCAGCTTCGGCGATGAGCAGTTCTTC. It encodes CASSFGDEQFF.

The V gene is TRBV30, the J gene TRBJ2-7; no definite D call. V lost 2 bases, J lost 2 bases, and 10 bases lay in between. CDR1 and CDR2 from the germline V gene are GTSNPN and SVGIG (reference sequence). The CDR3 has 13 residues. The CDR3 sequence: CAWSNTVPYEQYF. The DNA for the CDR3 is TGTGCCTGGAGTAACACGGTACCCTACGAGCAGTACTTC.

The chain couples TRBV19 to TRBJ2-3; 8 bases map to TRBD2. Germline assignment: CDR1 LNHDA and CDR2 SQIVND (reference sequence). The V and J ends lost 10 bases and 1 base, in that order; junction bases with no gene match: 4. This CDR3 has 13 amino acids. The CDR3 reads CATETSGTDTQYF. The CDR3 nucleotides read TGTGCCACCGAGACTAGCGGCACAGATACGCAGTATTTT.

The gene calls are TRBV6-5 and TRBJ1-2; tentative D call: TRBD1 (5 bases). Trimming took off 2 bases at V and 8 bases at J, with 12 bases between the two ends. In germline, CDR1 is MNHEY, CDR2 SVGAGI. The CDR3 length is 13 residues. CDR3 sequence (DNA): TGTGCCAGCAGTTACGGGGACTTCAGGGGCTACACCTTC. Amino acids: CASSYGDFRGYTF.

The chain carries TRBV5-6 and TRBJ2-7; D is perhaps TRBD1 (5 bases). The V and J ends lost 2 bases and 3 bases respectively, with 12 bases between them. This CDR3 has 14 amino acids. The germline V gene encodes CDR1 SGHDT and CDR2 YYEEEE. CDR3 protein: CASSFRQSLYEQYF. DNA of the CDR3: TGTGCCAGCAGCTTTAGACAGAGCCTCTACGAGCAGTACTTC.

The V gene is TRBV9, the J gene TRBJ2-2; 7 bases align to TRBD1. CDR1 SGDLS and CDR2 YYNGEE come from the germline V gene. The trim removed 3 bases at V and 7 bases at J, leaving 12 bases unmatched. This CDR3 contains 16 residues. CDR3 amino acids: CASSAETGQWIGELFF. CDR3 DNA: TGTGCCAGCAGCGCCGAGACAGGGCAGTGGATCGGGGAGCTGTTTTTT.

The rearrangement links TRBV4-1 to TRBJ2-3; D may be TRBD1 (5 bases). Germline V CDR1 and CDR2: MGHRA, YSYEKL. This CDR3 has 18 residues. Trimming stripped 1 base from V and 4 bases from J, with 21 bases between. The CDR3: CASSQVLFTGIGADTQYF. CDR3 DNA sequence: TGCGCCAGCAGCCAAGTCCTATTTACAGGTATTGGCGCAGATACGCAGTATTTT.

The chain employs TRBV13 and TRBJ2-3; weak D call: TRBD2 (6 bases). Trimming shortened V by 2 bases and J by 1 base, and 13 bases separated the two germline ends. This CDR3 has 16 amino acids. Germline V gene data show CDR1 as PRHDT and CDR2 as FYEKMQ (reference sequence). The CDR3 DNA is TGTGCCAGCAGCTTATTCGGGACGGGGGGCACAGATACGCAGTATTTT. Translated, it gives CASSLFGTGGTDTQYF. The variable domain in full, completed from reference TRBV13 and TRBJ2-3, reads AAGVIQSPRHLIKEKRETATLKCYPIPRHDTVYWYQQGPGQDPQFLISFYEKMQSDKGSIPDRFSAQQFSDYHSELNMSSLELGDSALYFCASSLFGTGGTDTQYFGPGTRLTVL.

V and J are TRBV7-3 and TRBJ2-3; 14 bases align to TRBD2. The V and J ends lost 0 bases and 0 bases, in that order; junction bases with no gene match: 5. This CDR3 has 19 residues. CDR1 is SGHTA and CDR2 is FQGTGA in the germline V gene. In nucleotides, the CDR3 is TGTGCCAGCAGCTTAACCGGGACTAGCGGGAGCTATAGCACAGATACGCAGTATTTT. Translated: CASSLTGTSGSYSTDTQYF. Full variable domain (outside the CDR3, taken from reference TRBV7-3 and TRBJ2-3): GAGVSQTPSNKVTEKGKYVELRCDPISGHTALYWYRQSLGQGPEFLIYFQGTGAADDSGLPNDRFFAVRPEGSVSTLKIQRTERGDSAVYLCASSLTGTSGSYSTDTQYFGPGTRLTVL.

The V call is TRBV30, the J call TRBJ2-2, with a possible D match to TRBD2 (5 bases). The V gene's germline CDR1 is GTSNPN and CDR2 SVGIG (reference sequence). V was clipped by 4 bases and J by 7 bases, with 7 bases between them. The CDR3 length is 11 residues. CDR3 DNA: TGTGCCTGGACAGCGGACGGGGAGCTGTTTTTT. Translating gives CAWTADGELFF. Full variable domain (missing parts from reference TRBV30 and TRBJ2-2): SQTIHQWPATLVQPVGSPLSLECTVEGTSNPNLYWYRQAAGRGLQLLFYSVGIGQISSEVPQNLSASRPQDRQFILSSKKLLLSDSGFYLCAWTADGELFFGEGSRLTVL.

The DNA of the CDR3 is TGTGCCATCAGTGAAGGGACAGGGGACTCCTACGAGCAGTACTTC. This sequence encodes CAISEGTGDSYEQYF. V and J are TRBV10-3 and TRBJ2-7; TRBD1 matches 10 bases. Germline CDR1 is ENHRY and CDR2 is SYGVKD. The CDR3 runs to 15 residues. V lost 3 bases to trimming and J lost 0 bases; unmatched junction nucleotides: 2.

This CDR3 reads CASSFGQSEAFF. The CDR3 DNA follows: TGTGCCAGCAGCTTTGGACAGTCTGAAGCTTTCTTT. V is TRBV5-6 and J is TRBJ1-1; maybe TRBD1 (6 bases). This CDR3 has 12 residues. Germline CDR1 SGHDT, CDR2 YYEEEE. V lost 2 bases to trimming and J lost 6 bases, with 8 bases between them.

J is TRBJ2-1 and V is TRBV6-5, with no clear D. Trimming left V 2 bases short and J 2 bases short, with 4 bases between. This CDR3 spans 13 amino acids. Looked up from germline, CDR1 is MNHEY and CDR2 is SVGAGI. The CDR3 DNA reads as TGTGCCAGCAGTTACAAAGCCTACAATGAGCAGTTCTTC. This sequence encodes CASSYKAYNEQFF.